This TCR beta chain stems from a study of blood T cell repertoires in COVID-19. Study-level information: PBMCs, B-cell-depleted T cells, or T cells provided the cDNA or gDNA that made up the material.

Germline loops: CDR1 SGHTA, CDR2 FQGNSA. The CDR3 extends over 13 amino acids. Self-reported history from a screening survey and questionnaire set each donor's cohort. In the authors' methods: Nucleated cell counts were estimated from reference gene primer amplification. Using immunoSEQ multiplex PCR, the repertoire was profiled, and TCRdb retains in-frame clones only, with some absent. V and J calls and clone size follow that table, whereas D and trimming were derived from the DNA. Among 350,000 to 450,000 clones listed, about 88% were seen once. Comment on this clone: Compared with germline, one end of the junction differs, possibly owing to a read error.

The source is a woman between 18 and 30 years old who had been exposed to COVID-19. The chain recombines TRBV7-2 with TRBJ2-3; TRBD2 matches 14 bases. The sequencing sample was made of PBMCs or T cells enriched from blood (not recorded which). The CDR3, as DNA: TGTGCCAGCAGCTCGAGACTAGCGGGGGGGCATCACTTT. Protein sequence: CASSSRLAGGHHF.